The 26 T cell receptor beta chains reported below all come from one sample, sequenced in a study of blood T cell repertoires in COVID-19. Measured with immunoSEQ multiplex PCR; TCRdb has only the in-frame clones, and not every one. This sample carries over 120,000 clones, approximately 81% of them seen once, and the ten largest clones take around 8.2%. The sequenced sample consisted of peripheral blood. These receptors all stem from a human donor in a cohort sampled during active COVID-19.

This clone was seen more than once but under ten times. This sequence joins TRBV4-3 and TRBJ2-7; D not certain. The CDR3 runs 14 residues. Germline CDR1 LGHNA, CDR2 YSLEER. The germline V and J ends were trimmed by 0 bases and 0 bases, with 6 bases remaining between them. For the CDR3, the DNA is TGCGCCAGCAGCCAAGATACCTACTCCTACGAGCAGTACTTC. This gives the protein CASSQDTYSYEQYF.

This sequence joins TRBV7-8 and TRBJ2-1; tentative D call: TRBD2 (7 bases). Germline V gives CDR1 SGHVS, CDR2 FQNEAQ. This CDR3 spans 14 amino acids. V dropped 1 base and J dropped 9 bases, with 13 bases sitting between them. The CDR3 region has the DNA TGTGCCAGCAGCTTAGTGGGGGCTAGCGGTGAGCAGTTCTTC. Translated, it gives CASSLVGASGEQFF.

The chain carries TRBV5-4 and TRBJ2-1, with D perhaps TRBD2 (6 bases). Germline loops: CDR1 SGHNT, CDR2 YYREEE (reference sequence). The CDR3 spans 15 residues. V shed 0 bases and J shed 4 bases, with 11 bases lying between them. CDR3 loop: CASSLGLGFYNEQFF. DNA for the CDR3: TGTGCCAGCAGCTTGGGACTAGGGTTTTACAATGAGCAGTTCTTC.

The J gene is TRBJ2-7, the V gene TRBV28; 8 nucleotides match TRBD2. This CDR3 contains 16 residues. Germline CDR1 and CDR2: MDHEN and SYDVKM. The V segment lost 6 bases and the J segment 2 bases; nucleotides outside the gene matches: 12. This CDR3 reads CASSLLGGRRTYEQYF. Here the CDR3 DNA reads TGTGCCAGCAGCTTGCTCGGCGGGAGGAGGACCTACGAGCAGTACTTC.

The chain links TRBV7-9 to TRBJ2-7; 10 positions match TRBD2. The CDR3 covers 14 residues. Germline values: CDR1 SEHNR, CDR2 FQNEAQ (reference sequence). The junction had 6 bases not matched to a gene; V was cut back by 6 bases and J by 4 bases. In DNA form, the CDR3 reads TGTGCCAGCAGGGAGCGGGAGGGGGTGTACGAGCAGTACTTC. Translation gives CASREREGVYEQYF.

This clone was recorded only once. The V and J genes are TRBV18 and TRBJ2-7; 13 bases match TRBD2. The trim removed 2 bases at V and 3 bases at J, leaving 4 bases unmatched. Germline V lookup: CDR1 KGHSH, CDR2 LQKENI. The CDR3 sequence is 16 residues long. CDR3 region: CASSPRTSGSFYEQYF. The CDR3 DNA reads as TGTGCCAGCTCACCAAGGACTAGCGGGAGCTTCTACGAGCAGTACTTC.

This chain connects TRBV7-6 to TRBJ2-5; 8 bases match TRBD1. CDR3 length equals 16 residues. Germline loops: CDR1 SGHVS, CDR2 FNYEAQ. V lost 4 bases, J lost 1 base, and 8 bases stayed unmatched. CDR3 coding DNA: TGTGCCAGCAGCTCAGTTAGGGACAGGCCCCAAGAGACCCAGTACTTC. Protein product: CASSSVRDRPQETQYF.

V and J are TRBV27 and TRBJ2-1, with D possibly matching TRBD2 (5 bases). The V end lost 3 bases, the J end lost 7 bases, and 19 bases lay between the germline ends. The CDR3 covers 16 residues. Germline values: CDR1 MNHEY, CDR2 SMNVEV (reference sequence). CDR3 DNA sequence: TGTGCCAGCAGTTTTAGGGCCTGGGAGAACGGGAATGAGCAGTTCTTC. Translated: CASSFRAWENGNEQFF.

This sequence joins TRBV18 and TRBJ1-3, with 10 bases matching TRBD1. CDR1 and CDR2 (germline): KGHSH, LQKENI. With V trimmed by 3 bases and J by 2 bases, 7 bases remained unmatched. This CDR3 is built from 17 residues. The CDR3 is CASSPSPTGGTGNTIYF. The CDR3 region has the DNA TGTGCCAGCTCACCTTCCCCGACAGGGGGCACTGGAAACACCATATATTTT.

This clone was counted a single time. J is TRBJ2-4 and V is TRBV19, with D perhaps matching TRBD1 (6 bases). Per germline, CDR1 LNHDA and CDR2 SQIVND (reference sequence). V was clipped by 3 bases and J by 7 bases, with 19 bases between them. The CDR3 contains 16 residues. CDR3 protein: CASSITHTGPWNIQYF. In nucleotides, the CDR3 is TGTGCCAGTAGTATTACCCATACAGGGCCCTGGAACATTCAGTACTTC.

The J gene is TRBJ1-4, the V gene TRBV3-1 (or the pseudogene TRBV3-2); possible D gene TRBD1, 6 bases. This CDR3 is 15 amino acids long. The germline V gene encodes CDR1 LGHDT and CDR2 YNNKEL (reference sequence). Trimming took 4 bases from V and 8 from J, leaving 17 bases between them. The CDR3 nucleotides are TGTGCCAGCAGCCTATTGGACAGAAGGAAGGAAAAACTGTTTTTT. Protein sequence: CASSLLDRRKEKLFF.

The V and J genes are TRBV29-1 and TRBJ1-6, with TRBD1 matching over 7 bases. The CDR3 covers 12 residues. Germline CDR1 reads SQVTM; CDR2 reads ANQGSEA. V lost 6 bases to trimming and J lost 9 bases; unmatched junction nucleotides: 5. CDR3 in DNA: TGCAGCGTCCGGGACAGAGGTTCACCCCTCCACTTT. Its translation: CSVRDRGSPLHF.

The chain is built from TRBV4-3 and TRBJ2-1, with 10 bases that match TRBD2. CDR3 size: 16 residues. The germline V gene has CDR1 LGHNA and CDR2 YSLEER. The trim removed 8 bases at V and 0 bases at J, leaving 7 bases unmatched. This CDR3 reads CASGGLAASSYNEQFF. In DNA form, the CDR3 reads TGCGCCAGCGGTGGACTAGCGGCGAGCTCCTACAATGAGCAGTTCTTC.

The chain employs TRBV4-3 and TRBJ1-3; possible D gene TRBD1, 6 bases. V lost 1 base to trimming and J lost 0 bases, with 13 bases between them. CDR3 length: 17 residues. The germline gives CDR1 LGHNA, CDR2 YSLEER. The CDR3 loop reads CASSQGRSRGSGNTIYF. CDR3 bases: TGCGCCAGCAGCCAAGGTCGGTCCAGGGGCTCTGGAAACACCATATATTTT.

This clone was counted between two and nine times. V is TRBV4-2 and J is TRBJ2-1; D gene uncertain. CDR3 size: 15 residues. Trimming left V 1 base short and J 4 bases short, with 11 bases between. Per germline, CDR1 LGHNA and CDR2 YNFKEQ. The chain's CDR3 is CASSQGLFPYNEQFF. The CDR3 DNA reads as TGTGCCAGCAGCCAAGGACTCTTTCCTTACAATGAGCAGTTCTTC.

CDR3 DNA: TGTGCCAGCAGCGTCCCCCTAGCGGGAGGGCCATTAGATACGCAGTATTTT. Translation: CASSVPLAGGPLDTQYF. V usage is TRBV9 and J usage is TRBJ2-3; 12 bases are shared with TRBD2. Trimming removed 2 bases from V and 5 bases from J; junction bases left unmatched: 9. The CDR3 totals 17 residues. Germline V gives CDR1 SGDLS, CDR2 YYNGEE.

The chain employs TRBV24-1 and TRBJ2-5, with D uncertain. V lost 4 bases and J lost 1, with 6 bases in between. Germline V gene sequence: CDR1 KGHDR, CDR2 SFDVKD. This CDR3 is 13 amino acids long. CDR3 amino acids: CATSDRVQETQYF. The CDR3 DNA sequence: TGTGCCACCAGTGACCGGGTCCAAGAGACCCAGTACTTC.

This clone was picked up one time. This rearrangement joins TRBV15 to TRBJ2-7; 9 positions agree with TRBD1. The length of the CDR3 is 16 residues. V trimming: 2 bases; J trimming: 4 bases; junction bases outside the gene matches: 9. Germline V gene sequence: CDR1 LNHNV, CDR2 YYDKDF (reference sequence). The CDR3 spells CATSRPHDRGVYEQYF. The CDR3 DNA reads TGTGCCACCAGCAGACCGCATGACAGGGGGGTATACGAGCAGTACTTC. The entire variable domain, with the rest obtained from reference TRBV15 and TRBJ2-7, is as follows: DAMVIQNPRYQVTQFGKPVTLSCSQTLNHNVMYWYQQKSSQAPKLLFHYYDKDFNNEADTPDNFQSRRPNTSFCFLDIRSPGLGDTAMYLCATSRPHDRGVYEQYFGPGTRLTVT.

The chain joins TRBV28 to TRBJ2-7; 10 bases are shared with TRBD1. In germline, CDR1 is MDHEN, CDR2 SYDVKM. CDR3 length equals 14 residues. Losses at the gene ends were 10 bases for V and 4 bases for J; bases not matched to a gene: 10. CDR3 in DNA: TGTGCCACGGGGGGGGACAGGGGTCCGTACGAGCAGTACTTC. Its protein is CATGGDRGPYEQYF.

The chain is built from TRBV5-1 and TRBJ2-3; 7 bases are a match to TRBD2. Germline V gives CDR1 SGHRS, CDR2 YFSETQ. Trimming cost V 3 bases and J 0 bases; bases outside gene matches: 4. The length of the CDR3 is 15 residues. This CDR3 is CASSSLASSTDTQYF. CDR3 sequence (DNA): TGCGCCAGCAGCTCACTAGCGTCTAGCACAGATACGCAGTATTTT.

This chain connects TRBV7-9 to TRBJ2-2; D ambiguous. Germline CDR1 SEHNR, CDR2 FQNEAQ (reference sequence). The CDR3 has 16 amino acids. The ends were cut back, 5 bases at V and 1 base at J, with 14 bases in the middle. The CDR3 nucleotides read TGTGCCAGCAGCCCCCACGAGCTAATGAACACCGGGGAGCTGTTTTTT. This codes for CASSPHELMNTGELFF.

This clone was found once. The chain combines TRBV18 with TRBJ1-5; 7 bases are shared with TRBD1. The CDR3 runs to 15 residues. CDR1 is KGHSH, CDR2 LQKENI, per germline. V lost 2 bases to trimming and J lost 5 bases; unmatched junction nucleotides: 6. The CDR3 DNA sequence: TGTGCCAGCTCACCAGAGACAGGGTTGGATCAGCCCCAGCATTTT. It is translated as CASSPETGLDQPQHF.

J is TRBJ2-7 and V is TRBV13, with 8 bases matching TRBD1. The CDR3 has 14 amino acids. After removal of 0 bases from V and 2 bases from J, the junction contained 0 bases not matched to a gene. Germline CDR1 is PRHDT and CDR2 is FYEKMQ (reference sequence). CDR3 coding DNA: TGTGCCAGCAGCTTAGGGACAGGGGCCTACGAGCAGTACTTC. It translates to CASSLGTGAYEQYF.

This clone appeared once. The rearrangement uses TRBV6-2 or TRBV6-3 and TRBJ2-7; a weak D match, TRBD2 (5 bases). The V gene lost 2 bases and the J gene lost 7 bases, with 12 bases spanning the gap. The CDR3 is 13 residues long. Germline CDR1 MNHEY, CDR2 SVGEGT. The CDR3 coding sequence is TGTGCCAGCAGTTACCGGACTCCGGAGGAGCAGTACTTC. Protein: CASSYRTPEEQYF.

This chain links TRBV27 with TRBJ2-7; the match to TRBD1 covers 9 bases. This CDR3 has 13 amino acids. Germline V gene data show CDR1 as MNHEY and CDR2 as SMNVEV (reference sequence). The J segment lost 6 bases and the V segment lost 4 bases, leaving 4 bases of the junction unmatched. The CDR3 reads CASSWGTGSEQYF. The CDR3 DNA reads as TGTGCCAGCAGTTGGGGGACAGGGAGCGAGCAGTACTTC.

With regard to this clone: The missing conserved phenylalanine or tryptophan at the end of this CDR3 makes a read error likely. Because the CDR3's place on the DNA is in doubt, the DNA is left out and the CDR3 is given as listed by TCRdb. The chain has TRBV3-1 (or the pseudogene TRBV3-2) and TRBJ1-4; TRBD1 is the table's D call and was not checked against the DNA. Germline V lookup: CDR1 LGHDT, CDR2 YNNKEL (reference sequence). Including both end residues, the CDR3 is 9 amino acids long. This chain's CDR3 is CASSQQGSI.